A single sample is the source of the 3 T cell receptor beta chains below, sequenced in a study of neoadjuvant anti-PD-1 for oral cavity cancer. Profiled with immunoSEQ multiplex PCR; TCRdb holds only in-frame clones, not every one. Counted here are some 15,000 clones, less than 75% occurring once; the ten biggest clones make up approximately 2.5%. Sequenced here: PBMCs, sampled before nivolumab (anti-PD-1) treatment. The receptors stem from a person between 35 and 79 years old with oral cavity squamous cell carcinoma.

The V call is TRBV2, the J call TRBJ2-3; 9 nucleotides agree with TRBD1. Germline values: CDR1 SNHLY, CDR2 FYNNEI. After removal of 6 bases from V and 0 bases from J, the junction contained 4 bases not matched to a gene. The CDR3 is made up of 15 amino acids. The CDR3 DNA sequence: TGTGCCAGCAGCGGGACAGGGCTAAGCACAGATACGCAGTATTTT. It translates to CASSGTGLSTDTQYF.

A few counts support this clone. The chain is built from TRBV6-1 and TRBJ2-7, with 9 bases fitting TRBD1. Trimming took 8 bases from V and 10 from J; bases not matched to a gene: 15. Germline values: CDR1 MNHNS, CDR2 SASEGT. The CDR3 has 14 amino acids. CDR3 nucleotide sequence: TGTGCCAGCCCCCCCGGGACAGGGAGTTATCGACAGTACTTC. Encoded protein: CASPPGTGSYRQYF.

The CDR3 region is CASSSLAEQYF. CDR3 coding DNA: TGTGCCAGCAGCTCCCTAGCCGAGCAGTACTTC. J is TRBJ2-7 and V is TRBV13; D perhaps matches TRBD2 (5 bases). The CDR3 is 11 residues long. Germline CDR1 is PRHDT and CDR2 is FYEKMQ (reference sequence). V was cut by 4 bases and J by 6 bases, with 7 bases left in between.